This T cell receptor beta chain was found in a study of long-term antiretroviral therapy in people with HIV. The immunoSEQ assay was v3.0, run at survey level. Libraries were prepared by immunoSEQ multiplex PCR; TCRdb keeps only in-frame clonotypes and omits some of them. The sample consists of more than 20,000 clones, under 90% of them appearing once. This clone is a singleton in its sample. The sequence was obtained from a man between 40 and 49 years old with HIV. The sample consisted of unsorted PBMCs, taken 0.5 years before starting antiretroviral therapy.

The CDR3 is CASSSSGGASYEQYF. The CDR3 region has the DNA TGTGCCAGCAGTTCTAGCGGGGGCGCCTCCTACGAGCAGTACTTC. The chain recombines TRBV6-6 with TRBJ2-7, with 10 bases that match TRBD2. V shed 4 bases, J shed 0 bases, and the junction held 3 bases outside the gene matches. Germline CDR1 and CDR2: MNHNY and SVGAGI (reference sequence). The CDR3 contains 15 residues.